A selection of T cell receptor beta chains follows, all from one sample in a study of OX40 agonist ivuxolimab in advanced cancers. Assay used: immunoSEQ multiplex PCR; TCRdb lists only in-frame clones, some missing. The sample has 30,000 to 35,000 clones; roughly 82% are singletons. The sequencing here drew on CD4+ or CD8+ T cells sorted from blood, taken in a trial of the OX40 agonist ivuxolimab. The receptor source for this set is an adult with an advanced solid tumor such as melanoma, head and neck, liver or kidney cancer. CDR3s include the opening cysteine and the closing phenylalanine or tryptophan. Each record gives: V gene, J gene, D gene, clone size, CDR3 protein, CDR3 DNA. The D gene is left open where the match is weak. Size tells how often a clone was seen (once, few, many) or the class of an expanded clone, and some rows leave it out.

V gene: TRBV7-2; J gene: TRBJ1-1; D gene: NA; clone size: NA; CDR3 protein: CASSTRYVEAFF; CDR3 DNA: TGTGCCAGCAGCACGAGATATGTTGAAGCTTTCTTT
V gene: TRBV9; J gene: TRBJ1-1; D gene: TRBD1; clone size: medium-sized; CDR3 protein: CASSVGNSGGTEAFF; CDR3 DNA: TGTGCCAGCAGCGTAGGGAATTCAGGGGGCACTGAAGCTTTCTTT
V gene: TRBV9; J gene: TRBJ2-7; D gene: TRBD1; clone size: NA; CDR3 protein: CASSDRDRESEQYF; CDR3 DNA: TGTGCCAGCAGCGACCGGGACAGGGAAAGCGAGCAGTACTTC
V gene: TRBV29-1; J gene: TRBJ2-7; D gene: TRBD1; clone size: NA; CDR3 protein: CSVESSGQGGTYEQYF; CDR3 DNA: TGCAGCGTTGAATCTTCGGGACAGGGGGGAACCTACGAGCAGTACTTC
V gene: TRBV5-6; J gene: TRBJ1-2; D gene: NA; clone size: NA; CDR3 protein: CASSLADRQGYTF; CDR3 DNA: TGTGCCAGCAGCTTGGCTGACAGGCAGGGCTACACCTTC
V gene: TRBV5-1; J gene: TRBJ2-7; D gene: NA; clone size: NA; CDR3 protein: CASSTKLTEPYEQYF; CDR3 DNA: TGCGCCAGCAGCACAAAACTGACAGAGCCCTACGAGCAGTACTTC
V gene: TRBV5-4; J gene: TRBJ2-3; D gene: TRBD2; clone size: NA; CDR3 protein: CASSSPDSGRTTDTQYF; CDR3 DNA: TGTGCCAGCAGCTCCCCGGATAGCGGGAGGACCACAGATACGCAGTATTTT
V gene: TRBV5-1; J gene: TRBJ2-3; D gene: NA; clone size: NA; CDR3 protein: CASSLLGYNTQYF; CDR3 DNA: TGCGCCAGCAGCTTGTTGGGGTATAATACGCAGTATTTT
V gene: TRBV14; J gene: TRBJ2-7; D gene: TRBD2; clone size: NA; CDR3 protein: CASSQDRLAGDYEQYF; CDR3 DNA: TGTGCCAGCAGCCAAGATCGGCTAGCGGGAGACTACGAGCAGTACTTC
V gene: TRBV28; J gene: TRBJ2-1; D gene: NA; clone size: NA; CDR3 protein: CASSLEREWSYNEQFF; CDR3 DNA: TGTGCCAGCAGTTTGGAACGGGAGTGGTCCTACAATGAGCAGTTCTTC
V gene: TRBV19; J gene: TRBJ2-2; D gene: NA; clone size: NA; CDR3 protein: CASSWRSGELFF; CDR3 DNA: TGTGCCAGTAGTTGGAGGTCCGGGGAGCTGTTTTTT
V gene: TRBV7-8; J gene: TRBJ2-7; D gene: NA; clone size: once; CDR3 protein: CASSRVWGDEQYF; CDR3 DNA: TGTGCCAGCAGCCGCGTATGGGGAGACGAGCAGTACTTC
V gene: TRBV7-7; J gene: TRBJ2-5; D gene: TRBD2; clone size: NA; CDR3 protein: CASSQGLAGGLQETQYF; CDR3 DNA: TGTGCCAGCAGCCAGGGACTAGCGGGAGGGTTGCAAGAGACCCAGTACTTC
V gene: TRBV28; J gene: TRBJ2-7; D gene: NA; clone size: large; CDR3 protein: CASSLSGEISYEQYF; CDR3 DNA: TGTGCCAGCAGTTTATCTGGGGAGATCTCCTACGAGCAGTACTTC
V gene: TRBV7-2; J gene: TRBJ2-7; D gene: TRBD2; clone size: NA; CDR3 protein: CASSFGTSGRPAYEQYF; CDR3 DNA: TGTGCCAGCAGCTTCGGGACTAGCGGGAGGCCCGCCTACGAGCAGTACTTC
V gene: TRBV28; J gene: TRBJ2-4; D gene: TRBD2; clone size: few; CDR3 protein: CASSMGGHIQYF; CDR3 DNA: TGTGCCAGCAGCATGGGAGGGCACATTCAGTACTTC
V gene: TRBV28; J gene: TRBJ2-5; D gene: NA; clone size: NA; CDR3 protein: CASSWRDRGEETQYF; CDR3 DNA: TGTGCCAGCAGTTGGAGGGATAGGGGGGAGGAGACCCAGTACTTC
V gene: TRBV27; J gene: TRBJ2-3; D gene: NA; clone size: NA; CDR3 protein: CATAPLLNTDTQYF; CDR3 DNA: TGTGCCACCGCTCCGCTATTAAACACAGATACGCAGTATTTT
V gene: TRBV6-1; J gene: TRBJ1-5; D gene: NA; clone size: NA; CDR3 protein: CASSDWSNQPQHF; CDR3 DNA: TGTGCCAGCAGTGACTGGAGCAATCAGCCCCAGCATTTT
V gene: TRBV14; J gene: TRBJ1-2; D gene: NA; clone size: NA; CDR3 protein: CASSQDGAGPYGYTF; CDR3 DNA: TGTGCCAGCAGCCAAGATGGGGCAGGGCCCTATGGCTACACCTTC
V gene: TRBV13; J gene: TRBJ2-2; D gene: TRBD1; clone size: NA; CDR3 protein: CASSFGSGQGLHGELFF; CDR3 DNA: TGTGCCAGCAGCTTTGGCTCGGGACAGGGGTTGCACGGGGAGCTGTTTTTT
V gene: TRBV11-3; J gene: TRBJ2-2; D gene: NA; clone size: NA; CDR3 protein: CASTNTGELFF; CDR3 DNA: TGTGCCAGCACTAACACCGGGGAGCTGTTTTTT
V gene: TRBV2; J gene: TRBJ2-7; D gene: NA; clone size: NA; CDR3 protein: CASSESIILYEQYF; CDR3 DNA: TGTGCCAGCAGTGAATCCATTATACTCTACGAGCAGTACTTC
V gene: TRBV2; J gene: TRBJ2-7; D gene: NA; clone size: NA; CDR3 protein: CASSSGYEQYF; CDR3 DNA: TGTGCCAGCAGCTCAGGGTACGAGCAGTACTTC
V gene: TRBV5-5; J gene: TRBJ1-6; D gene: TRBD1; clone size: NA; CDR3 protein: CASSIRQGWGSPLHF; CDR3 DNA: TGTGCCAGCAGCATACGACAGGGATGGGGTTCACCCCTCCACTTT
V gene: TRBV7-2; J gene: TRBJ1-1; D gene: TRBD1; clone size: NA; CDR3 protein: CASSLAGTGFTEAFF; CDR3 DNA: TGTGCCAGCAGCTTAGCCGGGACAGGGTTCACTGAAGCTTTCTTT
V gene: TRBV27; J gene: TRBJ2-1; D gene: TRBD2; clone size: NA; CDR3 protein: CASSLSATSGDEQFF; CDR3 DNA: TGTGCCAGCAGTTTATCGGCAACTAGCGGCGATGAGCAGTTCTTC
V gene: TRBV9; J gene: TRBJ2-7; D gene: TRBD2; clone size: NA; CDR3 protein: CASSSGSREQYF; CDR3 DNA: TGTGCCAGTAGTAGCGGGAGTCGTGAGCAGTACTTC
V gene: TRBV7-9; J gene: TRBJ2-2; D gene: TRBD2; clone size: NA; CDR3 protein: CASSLERDGNTGELFF; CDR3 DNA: TGTGCCAGCAGCTTAGAGCGGGACGGCAACACCGGGGAGCTGTTTTTT
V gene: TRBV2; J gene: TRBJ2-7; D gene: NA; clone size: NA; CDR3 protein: CASSELTPESYEQYF; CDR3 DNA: TGTGCCAGCAGTGAATTGACCCCAGAGTCCTACGAGCAGTACTTC
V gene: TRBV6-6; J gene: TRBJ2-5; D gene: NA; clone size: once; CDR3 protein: CASSYQETQYF; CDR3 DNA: TGTGCCAGCAGTTACCAAGAGACCCAGTACTTC
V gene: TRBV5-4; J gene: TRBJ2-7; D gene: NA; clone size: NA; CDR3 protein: CASSPGPGYEQYF; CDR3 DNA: TGTGCCAGCAGCCCGGGGCCAGGCTACGAGCAGTACTTC
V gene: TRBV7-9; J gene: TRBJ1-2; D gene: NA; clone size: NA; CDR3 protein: CASSQTGGGGYTF; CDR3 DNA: TGTGCCAGCAGTCAGACGGGGGGTGGTGGCTACACCTTC
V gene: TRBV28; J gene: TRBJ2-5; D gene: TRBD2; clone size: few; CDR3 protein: CASAGTSGGQETQYF; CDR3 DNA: TGTGCCAGCGCGGGGACTAGCGGGGGCCAAGAGACCCAGTACTTC
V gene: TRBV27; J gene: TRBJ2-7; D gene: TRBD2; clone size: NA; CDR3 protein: CASSPRSGNIYEQYF; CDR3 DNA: TGTGCCAGCAGTCCGCGCAGCGGGAATATCTACGAGCAGTACTTC
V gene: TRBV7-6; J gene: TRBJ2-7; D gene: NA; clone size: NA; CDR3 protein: CASSLWGYEQYF; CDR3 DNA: TGTGCCAGCAGCTTATGGGGCTACGAGCAGTACTTC
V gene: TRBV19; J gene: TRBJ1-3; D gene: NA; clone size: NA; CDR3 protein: CASKVMGGLGNTIYF; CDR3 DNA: TGTGCCAGTAAAGTGATGGGGGGTCTCGGAAACACCATATATTTT
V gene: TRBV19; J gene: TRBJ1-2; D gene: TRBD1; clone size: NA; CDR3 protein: CASKGTGMDFTF; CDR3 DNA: TGTGCCAGTAAAGGGACAGGGATGGATTTCACCTTC
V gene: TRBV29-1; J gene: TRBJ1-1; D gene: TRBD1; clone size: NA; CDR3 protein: CSVGQGDGAFF; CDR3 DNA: TGCAGCGTGGGACAGGGCGATGGAGCTTTCTTT
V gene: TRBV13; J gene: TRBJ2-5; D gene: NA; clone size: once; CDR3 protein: CASSLRQGPQETQYF; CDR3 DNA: TGTGCCAGCAGCTTGAGGCAGGGGCCACAAGAGACCCAGTACTTC
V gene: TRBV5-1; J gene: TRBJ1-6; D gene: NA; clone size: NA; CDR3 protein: CASNIEPGNSPLHF; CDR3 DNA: TGCGCCAGCAACATAGAACCAGGCAATTCACCCCTCCACTTT
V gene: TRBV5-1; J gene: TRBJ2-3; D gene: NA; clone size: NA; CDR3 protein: CASSLEGSGTDTQYF; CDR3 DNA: TGCGCCAGCAGCTTGGAAGGGTCTGGCACAGATACGCAGTATTTT
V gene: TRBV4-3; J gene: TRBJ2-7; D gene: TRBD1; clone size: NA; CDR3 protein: CASSQEPGQGYEQYF; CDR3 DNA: TGCGCCAGCAGCCAAGAACCGGGACAGGGCTACGAGCAGTACTTC
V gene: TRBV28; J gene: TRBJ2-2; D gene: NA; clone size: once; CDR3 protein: CASSLGTDTGELFF; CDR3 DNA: TGTGCCAGCAGTTTGGGAACAGACACCGGGGAGCTGTTTTTT
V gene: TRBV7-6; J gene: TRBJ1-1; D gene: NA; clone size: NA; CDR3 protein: CASSPPGRTEAFF; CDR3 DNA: TGTGCCAGCAGCCCTCCAGGGAGGACTGAAGCTTTCTTT
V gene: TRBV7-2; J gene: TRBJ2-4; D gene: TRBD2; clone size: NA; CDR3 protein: CASSPLASGGLGNIQYF; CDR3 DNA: TGTGCCAGCAGCCCCTTAGCGTCGGGAGGGTTGGGAAACATTCAGTACTTC
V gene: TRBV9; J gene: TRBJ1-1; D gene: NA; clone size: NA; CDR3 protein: CASSVDLGVNTEAFF; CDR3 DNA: TGTGCCAGCAGCGTAGACCTCGGGGTGAACACTGAAGCTTTCTTT
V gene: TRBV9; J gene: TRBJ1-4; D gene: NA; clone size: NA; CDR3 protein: CASSPRLGLAQELFF; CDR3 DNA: TGTGCCAGCAGCCCTCGTCTAGGCCTAGCTCAAGAACTGTTTTTT
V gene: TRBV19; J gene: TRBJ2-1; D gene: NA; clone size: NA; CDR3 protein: CASSITGLGGEQFF; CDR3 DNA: TGTGCCAGTAGTATAACGGGACTCGGGGGTGAGCAGTTCTTC
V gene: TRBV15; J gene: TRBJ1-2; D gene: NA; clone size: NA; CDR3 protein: CATSSPDRDNYGYTF; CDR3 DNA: TGTGCCACCAGCAGCCCTGACAGAGATAACTATGGCTACACCTTC
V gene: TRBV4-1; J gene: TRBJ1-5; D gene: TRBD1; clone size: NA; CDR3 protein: CASSQDRTGWAQPQHF; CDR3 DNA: TGCGCCAGCAGCCAAGACCGGACAGGATGGGCTCAGCCCCAGCATTTT